This T cell receptor (beta chain) was identified in a study of blood T cell repertoires in COVID-19. Study-level information: Sites across the United States, Italy and Spain contributed samples from acute and convalescent COVID-19. PBMCs, B-cell-depleted T cells, or T cells provided the cDNA or gDNA that made up the material.

The CDR3 is 15 residues long. This clone was detected once. Data came from immunoSEQ multiplex PCR; TCRdb stores just in-frame clones and leaves some out. In the table there are under 250,000 clones, 70% to 90% of which are singletons. This sequence joins TRBV21-1 and TRBJ2-5; TRBD1, the table's D call, was not compared with the DNA. TRBV21-1 is marked as a pseudogene. The sample consisted of peripheral blood. This receptor was identified in a woman aged 45 to 65 with active or convalescent COVID-19. The CDR3 DNA reads as TGTGCCAGCAGCGAACCCGATAAGGGGGAAGAGACCCAGTACTTC. Residues: CASSEPDKGEETQYF.